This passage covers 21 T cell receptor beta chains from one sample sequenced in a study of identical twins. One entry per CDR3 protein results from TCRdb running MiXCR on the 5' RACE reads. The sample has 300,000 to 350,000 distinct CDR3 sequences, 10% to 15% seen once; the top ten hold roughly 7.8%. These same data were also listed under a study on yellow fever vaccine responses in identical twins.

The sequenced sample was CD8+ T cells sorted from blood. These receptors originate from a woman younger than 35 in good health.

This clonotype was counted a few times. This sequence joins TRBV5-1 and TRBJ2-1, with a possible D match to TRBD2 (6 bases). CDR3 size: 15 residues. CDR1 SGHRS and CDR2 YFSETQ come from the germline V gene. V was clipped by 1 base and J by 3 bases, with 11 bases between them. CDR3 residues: CASSLWGVLYNEQFF. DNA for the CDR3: TGCGCCAGCAGCTTGTGGGGGGTCCTCTACAATGAGCAGTTCTTC.

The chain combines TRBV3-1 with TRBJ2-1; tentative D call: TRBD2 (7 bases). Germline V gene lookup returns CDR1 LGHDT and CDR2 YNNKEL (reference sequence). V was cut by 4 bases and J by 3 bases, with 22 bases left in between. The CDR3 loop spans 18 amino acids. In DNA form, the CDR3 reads TGTGCCAGCAGCCCCGGACAGAGCCGGGGGGAGCACTACAATGAGCAGTTCTTC. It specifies CASSPGQSRGEHYNEQFF.

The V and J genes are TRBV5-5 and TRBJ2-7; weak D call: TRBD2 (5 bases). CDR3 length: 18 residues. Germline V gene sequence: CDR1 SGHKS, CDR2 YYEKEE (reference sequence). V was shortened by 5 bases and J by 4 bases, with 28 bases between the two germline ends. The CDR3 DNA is TGTGCCAGCAGTGCGGGTGTTTCCATAGCAGCTGTCCCGTACGAGCAGTACTTC. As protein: CASSAGVSIAAVPYEQYF.

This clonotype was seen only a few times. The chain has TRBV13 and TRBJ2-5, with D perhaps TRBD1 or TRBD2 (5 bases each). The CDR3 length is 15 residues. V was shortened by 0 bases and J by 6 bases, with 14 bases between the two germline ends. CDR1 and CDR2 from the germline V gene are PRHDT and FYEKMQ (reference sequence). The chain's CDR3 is CASSLGVGVTKTQYF. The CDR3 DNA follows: TGTGCCAGCAGCTTAGGGGTGGGGGTGACGAAGACCCAGTACTTC.

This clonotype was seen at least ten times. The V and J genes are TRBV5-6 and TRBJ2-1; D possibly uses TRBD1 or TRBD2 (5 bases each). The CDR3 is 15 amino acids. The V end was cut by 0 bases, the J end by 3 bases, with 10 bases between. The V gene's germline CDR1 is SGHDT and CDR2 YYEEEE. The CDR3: CASSLGRESYNEQFF. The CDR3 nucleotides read TGTGCCAGCAGCTTGGGCAGGGAGAGCTACAATGAGCAGTTCTTC.

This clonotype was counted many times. The CDR3 DNA is TGCGCCAGCAGCCTAAGGCTGGGGGGCAATGAGCAGTTCTTC. It specifies CASSLRLGGNEQFF. V and J are TRBV5-1 and TRBJ2-1, with a possible D match to TRBD2 (6 bases). Germline CDR1 reads SGHRS; CDR2 reads YFSETQ. V gave up 4 bases and J gave up 6 bases, with 14 bases separating them. CDR3 length equals 14 residues.

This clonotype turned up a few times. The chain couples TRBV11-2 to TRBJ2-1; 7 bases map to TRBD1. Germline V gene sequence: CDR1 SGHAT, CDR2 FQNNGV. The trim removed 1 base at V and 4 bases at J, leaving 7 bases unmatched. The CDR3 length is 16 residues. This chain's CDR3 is CASSLGLQGTYNEQFF. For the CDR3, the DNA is TGTGCCAGCAGCTTAGGGCTACAGGGGACATACAATGAGCAGTTCTTC.

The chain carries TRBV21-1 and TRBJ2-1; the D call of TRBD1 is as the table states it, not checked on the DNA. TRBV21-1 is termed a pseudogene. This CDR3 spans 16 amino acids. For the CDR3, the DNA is TGTGCCAGCAGCAAAGGACGTGGGGCTAAAGTCAATGAGCAGTTCTTC. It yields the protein CASSKGRGAKVNEQFF.

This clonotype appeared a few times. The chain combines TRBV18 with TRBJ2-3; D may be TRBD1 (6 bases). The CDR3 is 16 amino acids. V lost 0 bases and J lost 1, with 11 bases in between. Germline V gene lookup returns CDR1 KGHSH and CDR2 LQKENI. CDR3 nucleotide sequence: TGTGCCAGCTCACCACCAACAGGGTTGGGCACAGATACGCAGTATTTT. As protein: CASSPPTGLGTDTQYF.

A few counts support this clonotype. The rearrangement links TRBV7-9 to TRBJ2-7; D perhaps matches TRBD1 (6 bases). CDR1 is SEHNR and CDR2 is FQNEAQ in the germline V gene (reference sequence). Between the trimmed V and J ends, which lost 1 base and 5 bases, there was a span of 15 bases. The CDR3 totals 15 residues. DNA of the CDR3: TGTGCCAGCAGCTTAGTCGGGCAGGGGTCCAACGAGCAGTACTTC. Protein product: CASSLVGQGSNEQYF.

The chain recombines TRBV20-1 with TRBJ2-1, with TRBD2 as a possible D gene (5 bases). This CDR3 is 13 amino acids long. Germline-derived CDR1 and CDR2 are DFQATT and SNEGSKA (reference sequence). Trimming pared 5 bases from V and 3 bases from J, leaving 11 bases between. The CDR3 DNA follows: TGCAGTGCTGCCGCCGACTACTACAATGAGCAGTTCTTC. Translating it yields CSAAADYYNEQFF.

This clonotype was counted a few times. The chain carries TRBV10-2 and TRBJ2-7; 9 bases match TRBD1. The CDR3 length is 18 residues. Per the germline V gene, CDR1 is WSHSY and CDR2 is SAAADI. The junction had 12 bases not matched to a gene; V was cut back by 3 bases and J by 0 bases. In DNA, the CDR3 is TGCGCCAGCAGTGACACAGGGGGCCTTTCTTCTCCCTCCTACGAGCAGTACGTC. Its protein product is CASSDTGGLSSPSYEQYV.

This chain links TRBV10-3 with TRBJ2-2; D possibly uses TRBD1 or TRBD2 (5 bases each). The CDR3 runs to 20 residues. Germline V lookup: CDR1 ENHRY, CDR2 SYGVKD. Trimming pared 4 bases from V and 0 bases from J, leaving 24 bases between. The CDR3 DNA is TGTGCCATCAGTGGAACGGGGCTACCGAACAAAAAGCCGAACACCGGGGAGCTGTTTTTT. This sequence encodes CAISGTGLPNKKPNTGELFF.

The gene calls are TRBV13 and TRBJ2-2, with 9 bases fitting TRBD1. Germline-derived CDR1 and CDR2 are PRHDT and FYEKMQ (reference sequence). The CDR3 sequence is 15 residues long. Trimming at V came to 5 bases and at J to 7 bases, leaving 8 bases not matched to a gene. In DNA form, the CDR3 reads TGTGCCAGCAGCGGAGGGACAGGGCAAGTCGGGGAGCTGTTTTTT. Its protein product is CASSGGTGQVGELFF.

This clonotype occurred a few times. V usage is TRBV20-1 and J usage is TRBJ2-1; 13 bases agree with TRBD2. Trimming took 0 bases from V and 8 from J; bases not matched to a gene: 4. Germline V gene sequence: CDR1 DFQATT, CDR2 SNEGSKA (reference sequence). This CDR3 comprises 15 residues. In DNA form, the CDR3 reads TGCAGTGCTAGAGAACTAGCGGGAGGGCCCTATGAGCAGTTCTTC. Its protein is CSARELAGGPYEQFF.

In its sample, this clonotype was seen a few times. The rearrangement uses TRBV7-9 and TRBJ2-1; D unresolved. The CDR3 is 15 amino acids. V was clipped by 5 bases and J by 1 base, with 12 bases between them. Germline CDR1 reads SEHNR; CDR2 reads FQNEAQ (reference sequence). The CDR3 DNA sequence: TGTGCCAGCAGCCTGTTGACGAAGTCCTACAATGAGCAGTTCTTC. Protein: CASSLLTKSYNEQFF.

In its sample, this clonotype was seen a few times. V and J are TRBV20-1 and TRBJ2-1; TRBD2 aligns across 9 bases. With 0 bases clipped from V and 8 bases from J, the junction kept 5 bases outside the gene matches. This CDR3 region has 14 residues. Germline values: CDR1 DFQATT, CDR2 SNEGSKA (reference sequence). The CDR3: CSARDPLAGYEQFF. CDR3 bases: TGCAGTGCTAGAGATCCACTAGCGGGTTATGAGCAGTTCTTC.

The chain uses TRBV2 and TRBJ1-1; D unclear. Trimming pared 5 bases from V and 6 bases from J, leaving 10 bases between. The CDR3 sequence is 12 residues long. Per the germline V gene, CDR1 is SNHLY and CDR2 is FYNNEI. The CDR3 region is CASSPPLAEAFF. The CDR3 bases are TGTGCCAGCAGTCCCCCTTTGGCTGAAGCTTTCTTT.

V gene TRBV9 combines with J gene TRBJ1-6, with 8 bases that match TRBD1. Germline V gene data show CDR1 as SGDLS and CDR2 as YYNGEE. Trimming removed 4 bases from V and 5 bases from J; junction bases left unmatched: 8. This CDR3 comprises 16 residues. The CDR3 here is CASSPTGANDNSPLHF. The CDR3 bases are TGTGCCAGCAGCCCGACAGGGGCAAACGATAATTCACCCCTCCACTTT.

DNA of the CDR3: TGTGCCAGCAGTTTCGGGACTTGGGGTGAAAAACTGTTTTTT. Amino acid sequence: CASSFGTWGEKLFF. The gene calls are TRBV12-3 or TRBV12-4 and TRBJ1-4, with D perhaps TRBD1 (5 bases). This CDR3 contains 14 residues. Trimming took 3 bases from V and 7 from J, leaving 12 bases between them.

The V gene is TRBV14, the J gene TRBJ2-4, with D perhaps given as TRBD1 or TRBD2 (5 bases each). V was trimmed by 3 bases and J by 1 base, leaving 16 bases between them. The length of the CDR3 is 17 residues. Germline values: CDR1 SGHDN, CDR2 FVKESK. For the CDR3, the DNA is TGTGCCAGCAGCCAGGACACCCCCCGAGGGGCCAAAAACATTCAGTACTTC. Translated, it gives CASSQDTPRGAKNIQYF.